The count of the clone carrying this TCR beta chain is one. This CDR3 has 14 amino acids. This sample was taken from a study of cytomegalovirus exposure and HLA in healthy donors. This PCR relied on a set of 60 Vbeta primers and 13 Jbeta primers. Generated by immunoSEQ multiplex PCR, the TCRdb table keeps only in-frame clones and is missing some. The sample lists more than 150,000 clones; approximately 84% were seen once. The receptor was isolated from a man over 45 in good health and CMV-seropositive. The chain uses TRBV12-2 and TRBJ1-2; TRBD1, as called in the table, went unchecked against the DNA. TRBV12-2 is listed as a pseudogene. Specimen: PBMCs. CDR3 coding DNA: TGTGCAAGTCGCCCGGACAGGGTACGGGGTGGCTACACCTTC. Its translation is CASRPDRVRGGYTF.